In its sample, the clone carrying this T cell receptor beta chain was seen a few times. This specimen belongs to a study of identical twins' blood T cells. Looking at the study overall: Roughly 6 alpha and about 6 beta libraries together yielded 50 million to 65 million reads.

TCRdb re-called the 5' RACE reads through MiXCR, storing one row per CDR3 protein. This table holds 300,000 to 400,000 distinct CDR3 sequences, over 25% found once. All three twin pairs grew up together with likely shared infections and vaccines. The sequenced sample consisted of PBMCs. The origin of this receptor is a woman aged 18-55 years in good health.

CDR3 coding DNA: TGCAGTGCTAGAGATGGTCCGGTAGGAGCTTTCTTT. This codes for CSARDGPVGAFF. The chain uses TRBV20-1 and TRBJ1-1, with D uncertain. The CDR3 contains 12 residues. Per the germline V gene, CDR1 is DFQATT and CDR2 is SNEGSKA (reference sequence). Trimming shortened V by 0 bases and J by 10 bases, and 12 bases separated the two germline ends.